This entry concerns a single TCR beta chain. The V end was cut by 3 bases, the J end by 3 bases, with 11 bases between. Germline lookup yields CDR1 GTSNPN and CDR2 SVGIG (reference sequence). The CDR3 contains 13 residues. This sample was taken from a study of cytomegalovirus exposure and HLA in healthy donors. The PCR contained 60 Vbeta and 13 Jbeta primers. Authors' processing steps: Later analysis identified some 88 million unique TCR beta chains, roughly 11 million shared. Here immunoSEQ multiplex PCR was the method, and the copy in TCRdb shows in-frame clones only, minus some. Clonal size and the V and J genes are those of that table, whereas D and trimming came from the DNA. In the table there are around 190,000 clones, around 82% of which are singletons.

This sequence was found in a woman under 40 in good health and CMV-seronegative. Sequenced sample: PBMCs. The chain combines TRBV30 with TRBJ1-1; D perhaps matches TRBD1 (5 bases). CDR3 DNA: TGTGCCTGGAGCTGGGGGGGGTACACTGAAGCTTTCTTT. This translates into CAWSWGGYTEAFF.